This T cell receptor beta chain was captured in a study of OX40 agonist ivuxolimab in advanced cancers. Findings and limits, study-wide: CD4+ and CD8+ blood T cells expanded clonally by week 6 at 0.1 to 3.0 mg/kg.

This table comes from immunoSEQ multiplex PCR, and its TCRdb copy is limited to in-frame clones, with some not included. The data show about 50,000 clones, with roughly 79% seen just once and around 2.3% held by the top ten. Excluded were patients having autoimmune disease history or systemic immunosuppression. Turning to this clone: Antigen unknown.

This CDR3 spans 13 amino acids. Trimming took 4 bases from V and 8 from J, leaving 14 bases between them. From germline, CDR1 is KGHSH and CDR2 LQKENI. The receptor was derived from an adult with an advanced solid tumor such as melanoma, head and neck, liver or kidney cancer. The material was CD4+ or CD8+ T cells sorted from blood, obtained in a trial of the OX40 agonist ivuxolimab. The V call is TRBV18, the J call TRBJ1-1; weak D call: TRBD1 (6 bases). Here the CDR3 DNA reads TGTGCCAGCTCACAACTGGGGGGCCCCGAAGCTTTCTTT. Translated, it gives CASSQLGGPEAFF.